This record looks at one T cell receptor beta chain sequence and its context. The data belong to a study of cytomegalovirus exposure and HLA in healthy donors. Here immunoSEQ multiplex PCR was the method, and the copy in TCRdb shows in-frame clones only, minus some. The table lists some 200,000 clones, approximately 90% of them singletons. Looked up from germline, CDR1 is SGHNT and CDR2 is YENEEA. This CDR3 has 13 amino acids. The V and J ends lost 8 bases and 4 bases, in that order; junction bases with no gene match: 5. The TCR originated in a woman under 30 in good health and CMV-seronegative. This chain uses TRBV11-3 with TRBJ2-3; 8 bases are a match to TRBD1. Sequencing was performed on PBMCs. CDR3 loop: CASSTGVPDTQYF. The DNA for the CDR3 is TGTGCCAGCTCGACAGGGGTTCCAGATACGCAGTATTTT.